Listed below are T cell receptor beta chains from one sample, sequenced in a study of human T cells and chemical hapten exposure. TCRdb processed the RACE reads anew with MiXCR; each CDR3 protein has one entry. The profile shows under 450,000 distinct CDR3 sequences, around 4.8% of them singletons. The starting material was whole blood, obtained in connection with sensitization to the hapten diphenylcyclopropenone (DPC). Receptor source: a woman in her 50s with alopecia areata. Some clones in this sample may be carry-over from other donors' samples. Both conserved end residues are part of each CDR3. D genes are given only for firm matches. A clone size is listed for some rows: how often the clone was seen (once, few, many), or a class if it is expanded.

v_call,d_call,j_call,clone_size,cdr3_nt,cdr3_aa
TRBV29-1,TRBD1,TRBJ1-2,few,TGCAGCGCACCCGGACAGGGGGCGGACGGCTACACCTTC,CSAPGQGADGYTF
TRBV28,NA,TRBJ1-2,many,TGTGCCAGCAGTCCCTTGGCAGGGATGATGGAAGGCTACACCTTC,CASSPLAGMMEGYTF
TRBV7-2,NA,TRBJ2-2,NA,TGTGCCAGCAGTCGGATGGCCGGGGAGCTGTTTTTT,CASSRMAGELFF
TRBV29-1,TRBD1,TRBJ2-2,many,TGCAGCGTGATGGGACAGTCGAACACCGGGGAGCTGTTTTTT,CSVMGQSNTGELFF
TRBV5-1,TRBD2,TRBJ2-3,many,TGCGCCAGCAGTATCTCTAGCGGGGGCACAGATACGCAGTATTTT,CASSISSGGTDTQYF
TRBV12-3/TRBV12-4,NA,TRBJ2-5,NA,TGTGCCAGCAGTTTGGACACGTTGCAAGAGACCCAGTACTTC,CASSLDTLQETQYF
TRBV12-3/TRBV12-4,NA,TRBJ2-1,NA,TGTGCCAGCAGCCCTAACAACAATGAGCAGTTCTTC,CASSPNNNEQFF
TRBV29-1,NA,TRBJ2-1,many,TGCAGCGCCGAATCGGCGGGACGAACAAATTACGAGCAGTTCTTC,CSAESAGRTNYEQFF
TRBV3-1,NA,TRBJ2-7,many,TGTGCCAGCAGTCGGACGGGGACCTACGAGCAGTACTTC,CASSRTGTYEQYF
TRBV9,NA,TRBJ2-5,NA,TGTGCCAGCAGCGACCGCCTTCAAGAGACCCAGTACTTC,CASSDRLQETQYF
TRBV10-3,NA,TRBJ2-7,many,TGTGCCATCATGGGCTCGGCTATGTCTTCCTACGAGCAGTACTTC,CAIMGSAMSSYEQYF
TRBV7-2,TRBD1,TRBJ1-2,many,TGTGCCAGCAGCCCTACACAGGGGATCTATGGCTACACCTTC,CASSPTQGIYGYTF
TRBV5-5,TRBD1,TRBJ1-5,many,TGTGCCAGCAGCCGGAGGGTTGGGACAGGCTCGAATCAGCCCCAGCATTTT,CASSRRVGTGSNQPQHF
TRBV15,NA,TRBJ2-7,many,TGTGCCACCAGCAGAGAATGGACCTCTTGGGAGCAGTACTTC,CATSREWTSWEQYF
TRBV6-1,TRBD1,TRBJ2-6,many,TGTGCCAGCAGAGTTACAGCCGGGACAGGGAAATCCTCTGGGGCCAACGTCCTGACTTTC,CASRVTAGTGKSSGANVLTF
TRBV20-1,NA,TRBJ1-1,many,TGCAGTGCTAGAGATCAAGGGGAGACTGAAGCTTTCTTT,CSARDQGETEAFF
TRBV4-1,NA,TRBJ2-3,few,TGCGCCAGCAGCATCGGGCCGGCCGGCACAGATACGCAGTATTTT,CASSIGPAGTDTQYF
TRBV11-2,TRBD2,TRBJ2-3,many,TGTGCCAGCAGCGATAAGCGGGAGAGCACAGATACGCAGTATTTT,CASSDKRESTDTQYF
TRBV10-3,TRBD2,TRBJ2-3,many,TGTGCCATCAGTAGAAGCGGGGGTACAGATACGCAGTATTTT,CAISRSGGTDTQYF
TRBV29-1,NA,TRBJ1-3,few,TGCAGCGTCCGGGACCCCTCTGGAAACACCATATATTTT,CSVRDPSGNTIYF
TRBV11-3,NA,TRBJ2-7,few,TGTGCCAGCAGCACCGCCAGGGGAGGCGAGCAGTACTTC,CASSTARGGEQYF
TRBV28,TRBD1,TRBJ2-6,NA,TGTGCCAGCAGCCCGGGACAGGGACTCTCTGGGGCCAACGTCCTGACTTTC,CASSPGQGLSGANVLTF
TRBV4-1,TRBD2,TRBJ2-1,NA,TGCGCCAGCAGCCAGGGACTAGCGGGGGGGCGTGCCTACAATGAGCAGTTCTTC,CASSQGLAGGRAYNEQFF
TRBV7-9,NA,TRBJ2-3,once,TGTGCCAGCAGCTTATATCTTCTCGCGGTAGATACGCAGTATTTT,CASSLYLLAVDTQYF
TRBV25-1,TRBD2,TRBJ2-1,many,TGTGCCAGCAGTGGACTCGGGACTAGCTCCTACAATGAGCAGTTCTTC,CASSGLGTSSYNEQFF
TRBV7-2,TRBD1,TRBJ1-2,many,TGTGCCAGCAGCTTAGACAGGGGCATACGGGGCTACACCTTC,CASSLDRGIRGYTF
TRBV28,NA,TRBJ1-1,many,TGTGCCAGCAGTCCCGCGGACTCTGAAGCTTTCTTT,CASSPADSEAFF
TRBV18,NA,TRBJ2-5,NA,TGTGCCAGCTCACTTAATAAGGGACCCCAAGAGACCCAGTACTTC,CASSLNKGPQETQYF
TRBV4-2,NA,TRBJ1-1,many,TGTGCCAGCAGCCCCTGGGGGGGCGACACTGAAGCTTTCTTT,CASSPWGGDTEAFF
TRBV2,NA,TRBJ2-4,many,TGTGCCAGCATGGGCGGGGGCCAGGACATTCAGTACTTC,CASMGGGQDIQYF
TRBV6-1,NA,TRBJ2-1,many,TGTGCCAGCAGTGAAGTTCCGAGCGAGCAGTTCTTC,CASSEVPSEQFF
TRBV2,NA,TRBJ1-6,few,TGTGCCAGCAGTGAAGAGGGCGGATATTCACCCCTCCACTTT,CASSEEGGYSPLHF
TRBV11-2,NA,TRBJ2-2,many,TGTGCCAGCCGCGGACCGTCAAACACCGGGGAGCTGTTTTTT,CASRGPSNTGELFF
TRBV20-1,NA,TRBJ1-4,many,TGCAGTGCTAGAGTCGCAGGGACTAATGAAAAACTGTTTTTT,CSARVAGTNEKLFF
TRBV27,NA,TRBJ1-6,many,TGTGCCAGCAAGTCGGGGCAAAGTAATTCACCCCTCCACTTT,CASKSGQSNSPLHF
TRBV24-1,NA,TRBJ2-1,NA,TGTGCCACCAGTGGGACGGTGGGGCAGTTCTTC,CATSGTVGQFF
TRBV18,TRBD1,TRBJ1-1,NA,TGTGCCAGCTCGCCACAGGGGGCGCAAACTGAAGCTTTCTTT,CASSPQGAQTEAFF
TRBV7-9,NA,TRBJ2-3,few,TGTGCCAGCAGCATGTCCGGGCGTGATACGCAGTATTTT,CASSMSGRDTQYF
TRBV12-3/TRBV12-4,TRBD2,TRBJ2-5,NA,TGTGCCAGCAGTTTAGGGTCTAGCGGGGGGGCCTGGGAGACCCAGTACTTC,CASSLGSSGGAWETQYF
TRBV27,NA,TRBJ2-7,many,TGTGCCAGCACCACCGGGCCCCGGTCCGAGCAGTACTTC,CASTTGPRSEQYF
TRBV5-1,NA,TRBJ2-3,many,TGCGCCAGCAGCTTTAGTAGCGATGGTGGAGATACGCAGTATTTT,CASSFSSDGGDTQYF